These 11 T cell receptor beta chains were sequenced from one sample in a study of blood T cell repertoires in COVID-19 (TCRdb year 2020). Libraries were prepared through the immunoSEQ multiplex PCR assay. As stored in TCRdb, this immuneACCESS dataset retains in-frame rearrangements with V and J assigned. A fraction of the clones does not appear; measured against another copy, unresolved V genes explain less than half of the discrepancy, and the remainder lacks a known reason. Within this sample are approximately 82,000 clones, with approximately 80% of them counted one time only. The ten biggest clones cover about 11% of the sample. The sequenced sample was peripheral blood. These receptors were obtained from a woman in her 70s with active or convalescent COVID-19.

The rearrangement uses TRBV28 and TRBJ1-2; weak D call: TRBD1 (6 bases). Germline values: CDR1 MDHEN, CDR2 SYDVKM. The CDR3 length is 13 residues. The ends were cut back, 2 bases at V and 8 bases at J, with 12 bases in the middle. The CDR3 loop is CASSLGGRAGYTF. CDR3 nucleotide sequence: TGTGCCAGCAGTTTAGGGGGCAGGGCAGGCTACACCTTC.

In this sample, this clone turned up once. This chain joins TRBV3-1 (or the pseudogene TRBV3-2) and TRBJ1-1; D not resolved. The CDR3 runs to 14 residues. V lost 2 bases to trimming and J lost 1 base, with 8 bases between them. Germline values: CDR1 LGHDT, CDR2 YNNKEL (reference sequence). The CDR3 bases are TGTGCCAGCAGCCAACGGACTTCGAACACTGAAGCTTTCTTT. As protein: CASSQRTSNTEAFF.

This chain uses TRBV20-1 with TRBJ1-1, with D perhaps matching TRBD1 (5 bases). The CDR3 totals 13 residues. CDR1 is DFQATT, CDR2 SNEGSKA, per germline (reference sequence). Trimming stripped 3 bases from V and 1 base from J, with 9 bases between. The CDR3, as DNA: TGCAGTGCTAGTCCAGGGAAGAACACTGAAGCTTTCTTT. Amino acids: CSASPGKNTEAFF.

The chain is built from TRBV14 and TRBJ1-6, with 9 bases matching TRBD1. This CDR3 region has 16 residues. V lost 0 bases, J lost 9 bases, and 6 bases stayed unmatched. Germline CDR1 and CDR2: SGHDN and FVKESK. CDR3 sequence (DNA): TGTGCCAGCAGCCAAGACAGGACAGGGGTCGGTTCACCCCTCCACTTT. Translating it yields CASSQDRTGVGSPLHF.

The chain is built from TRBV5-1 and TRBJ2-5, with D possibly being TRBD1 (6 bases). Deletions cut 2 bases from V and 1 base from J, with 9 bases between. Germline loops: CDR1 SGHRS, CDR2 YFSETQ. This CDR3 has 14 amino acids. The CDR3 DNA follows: TGCGCCAGCAGCTTTCAACAGGGCCAAGAGACCCAGTACTTC. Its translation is CASSFQQGQETQYF.

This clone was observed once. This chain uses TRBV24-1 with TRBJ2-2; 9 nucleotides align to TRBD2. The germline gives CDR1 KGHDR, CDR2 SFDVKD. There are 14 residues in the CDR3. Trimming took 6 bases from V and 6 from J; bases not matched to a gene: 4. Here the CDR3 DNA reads TGTGCCACCAGTAACGCGGGGGGGCCCGGGGAGCTGTTTTTT. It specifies CATSNAGGPGELFF.

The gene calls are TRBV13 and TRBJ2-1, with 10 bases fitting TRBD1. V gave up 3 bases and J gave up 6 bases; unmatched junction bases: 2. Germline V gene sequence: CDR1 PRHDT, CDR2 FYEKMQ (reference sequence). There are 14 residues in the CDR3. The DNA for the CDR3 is TGTGCCAGCAGCTTGGACAGGGGGGGCAATGAGCAGTTCTTC. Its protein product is CASSLDRGGNEQFF.

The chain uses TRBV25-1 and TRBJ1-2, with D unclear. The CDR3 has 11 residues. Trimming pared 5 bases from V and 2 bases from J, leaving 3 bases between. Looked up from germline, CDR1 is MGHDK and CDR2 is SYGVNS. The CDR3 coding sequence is TGTGCCAGCAGTTCAAACTATGGCTACACCTTC. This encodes CASSSNYGYTF.

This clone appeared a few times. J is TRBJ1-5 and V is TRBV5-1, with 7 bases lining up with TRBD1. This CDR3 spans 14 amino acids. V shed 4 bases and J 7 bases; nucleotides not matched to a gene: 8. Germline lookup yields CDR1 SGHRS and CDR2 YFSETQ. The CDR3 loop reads CASSLGQAGQPQHF. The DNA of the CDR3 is TGCGCCAGCAGCCTAGGACAGGCCGGGCAGCCCCAGCATTTT.

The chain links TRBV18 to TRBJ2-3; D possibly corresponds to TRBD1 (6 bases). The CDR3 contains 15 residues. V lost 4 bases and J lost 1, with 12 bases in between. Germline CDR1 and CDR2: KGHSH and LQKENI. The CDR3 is CASSRRQDRTDTQYF. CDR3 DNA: TGTGCCAGCTCACGAAGACAGGATCGCACAGATACGCAGTATTTT.

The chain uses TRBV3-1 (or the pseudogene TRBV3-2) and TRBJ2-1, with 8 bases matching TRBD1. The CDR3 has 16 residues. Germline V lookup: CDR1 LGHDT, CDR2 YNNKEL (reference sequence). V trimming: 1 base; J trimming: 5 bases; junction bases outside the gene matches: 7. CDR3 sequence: CASSQVAGGLDNEQFF. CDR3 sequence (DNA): TGTGCCAGCAGCCAAGTAGCAGGGGGCTTGGACAATGAGCAGTTCTTC.